The TCR beta chain described here comes from a study of blood T cell repertoires in COVID-19. Across the whole study: There were acute and convalescent COVID-19 samples, and they came from the United States, Italy and Spain. T cells, B-cell-depleted T cells, or PBMCs supplied cDNA or gDNA.

Per the study methods: Quantification of nucleated cells was approximated via reference gene primer amplification. TCRdb's table, derived via immunoSEQ multiplex PCR, lists solely in-frame clones and lacks some. V and J calls and clone size are given by that table; D and trimming were obtained from the DNA. The sample has a few hundred thousand clones, 80% to 90% seen once. Either two negative PCRs, clearance, or symptom resolution qualified Cohort 3 donors as recovered. The CDR3 is 17 residues long. CDR1 is SGHTA, CDR2 FQGTGA, per germline. The trim removed 1 base at V and 5 bases at J, leaving 7 bases unmatched.

This sequence was found in a man aged 25 to 45 who had recovered from COVID-19. This chain connects TRBV7-3 to TRBJ2-3; 12 nucleotides agree with TRBD2. Sequenced sample: PBMCs or T cells enriched from blood (not recorded which). CDR3 loop: CASSLSASGGAIDTQYF. The CDR3 DNA is TGTGCCAGCAGCTTAAGTGCTAGCGGGGGGGCCATAGATACGCAGTATTTT.